This T cell receptor beta chain stems from a study of cytomegalovirus exposure and HLA in healthy donors (dated by TCRdb to 2015 to 2018). Background on the whole study: In an earlier analysis of under 600 of the donors, about 270 Gb of sequence data and 100 million or so unique TCR beta sequences from roughly 200 million T cells were reported. An early release that covered about 600 HLA-typed donors contained about 300 gigabases of sequencing data and 80 million or so unique TCR sequences. The genetic ancestry cluster associated with self-reported Caucasian donors included about 81% of the 350 to 500 genotyped donors. The aim of the study was to test whether cataloging public T cell receptors could identify signatures of past pathogen exposure. Using immunosequencing, the study profiled T cell repertoires from some 670 subjects and related those repertoires to cytomegalovirus serostatus. In addition to the first cohort of roughly 670 subjects, a separate validation cohort of over 90 different subjects was used. High-throughput TCR immunosequencing, statistical association of individual TCRs with disease status, and machine learning were combined to predict cytomegalovirus infection status. To study patterns of TCR occurrence, a later analysis re-analyzed previously published TCR beta repertoires from 666 donors and added high-resolution HLA genotyping. The later analysis used no new phenotypic data to find candidate immune exposures, relying instead on TCR beta sequences and their occurrence across donors. An earlier analysis of fewer than 750 of the donors used high-throughput TCR beta sequencing to judge whether each TCR beta V gene segment behaved as functional or pseudogenic. Donor age, sex, ethnicity and CMV serostatus were collected together with the repertoire data. A later genetic analysis took genome-wide SNP genotypes for about 65% of the 666 donors and used that subset as a discovery cohort. All discovery cohort repertoires had been generated on a single sequencing platform. Class I and class II HLA loci were covered by the typing at four-digit resolution. The number of donors typed differed by locus, with about 629-640 for A, B, C, DRB1 and DQB1, around 520 for DQA1, 600 to 610 for DPA1, and approximately 470 for DPB1. Because of strong linkage in the cohort, five DR-DQ haplotypes were treated as single units for association and clustering. Among 398 genotyped donors of the cohort, an average of approximately 240,000 unique TCR beta nucleotide sequences was sequenced per donor, of which about 18% were non-productive. Beyond this particular receptor, the publication reports: The presence/absence analyses assumed that sequencing depth was roughly uniform across donors, and that assumption may not be true. Strong co-occurrence of HLA alleles, especially DR and DQ, made assigning TCR associations to individual alleles difficult. Correlated functional status among segregating V segments might reflect linkage disequilibrium, but an unknown experimental factor could not be ruled out. In a later analysis, most CMV-associated TCR beta chains were found to appear HLA-restricted, with HLA associations seemingly driven largely by CMV exposure. The sequencing pipeline was judged likely to have produced a cluster of highly shared sequence variants as a technical artifact. In a later genetic analysis, a missense DCLRE1C variant was associated with V-gene and J-gene trimming of TCR beta chains, and the association was replicated in an independent cohort. Because HLA typing was missing for some donors at each locus, association tests included only the typed subset. Because counts were too low, about 18 rarely observed V segments, including chromosome 9 orphons, were left out of the earlier analysis of roughly 600 of the donors. A later analysis associated about 17,000 TCR beta sequences with specific HLA alleles at a false discovery rate of 0.05. According to a later genetic analysis, donors in an Asian-associated ancestry cluster had fewer N-insertions in productive TCRs than the approximately 700-donor mean. In vitro tests confirmed that a few of the cytomegalovirus-associated TCR beta chains recognize cytomegalovirus antigens. According to a later analysis, parvovirus B19, influenza, CMV and Epstein-Barr virus appeared linked to several top co-occurrence clusters. The 87-base-pair reads could not distinguish some IMGT-functional V segments, including TRBV6-2 and TRBV6-3, so those segments were excluded. The authors suggested that the approach could potentially be extended to other disease states and immunological phenotypes. An earlier analysis of approximately 570 of the donors showed that most TCR beta V segments appeared in productive rearrangements either about 87% or about 30% of the time, which broadly matched IMGT annotations. In both the original and validation cohorts, the classifier was reported to diagnose cytomegalovirus status with high specificity and sensitivity. A further reported finding was that TCR beta sequences accurately predicted the HLA-A and HLA-B alleles for most subjects in the first cohort. Most TCR sequences were observed very rarely across donors, whereas some public TCRs were present in many individuals. In this cohort, only TCR beta chains were sequenced, and detectable features were limited by the absence of alpha or paired-chain data. In a later analysis, TCR association rates were found to vary across HLA loci, with the most associated TCRs seen for DRB1 alleles and the fewest for HLA-C alleles. A total of fewer than 200 TCR beta chains were listed by the study as associated with cytomegalovirus. CMV serostatus was the only immune exposure information available for the cohort. In a later analysis, HLA-associated TCR beta chains were found to be more clonally expanded and to have lower generation probabilities than equally common non-associated chains.

The CDR3 spans 15 residues, from the cysteine through the phenylalanine. Only the CDR3 region is kept as DNA, spanning 45 bases read in frame from base 1. From V the trimming removes 4 bases and from J it removes 1 base, while the gene matches leave 2 bases of the junction unaccounted for. Via the germline V gene, CDR1 is MGHRA and CDR2 YSYEKL. The cohort was made up of approximately 700 healthy bone marrow donors. At the time of sampling, every cohort member was nominally healthy, though immune exposures that went unrecorded were likely present. The donor tested CMV seronegative and was one of the 352 seronegative cohort members. Each donor provided a peripheral blood sample, and peripheral blood mononuclear cells were used for TCR beta sequencing. Genomic DNA was extracted from the blood cell samples with the Qiagen DNeasy Blood Extraction Kit. The library was prepared using the immunoSEQ multiplex PCR assay. For the multiplex PCR, a mixture combining 60 forward primers for TCR Vbeta segments and 13 reverse primers for TCR Jbeta segments was used. Amplification of the CDR3 region of rearranged TCR beta genes was performed with a multiplex PCR assay on genomic DNA. The Illumina HiSeq System was used to sequence the amplified TCR beta libraries as 87-base-pair reads. The original methods were these. In a later analysis, tens of millions of unique TCR beta chains were counted across the roughly 670 repertoires, and some 10 million of these chains were shared by at least two donors. To remove PCR and sequencing errors, raw reads were error-corrected and collapsed into unique sequences using a nearest-neighbor algorithm that merged closely related sequences. CDR3 sequences were aligned to IMGT reference sequences to assign V, D and J gene segments. For a sequence to be retained, a match of at least six nucleotides was required to both a V gene segment and a J gene segment. A rearrangement counted as productive if the CDR3 had no stop codons and remained in frame with V and J, and every other rearrangement counted as non-productive. CDR3 was defined according to IMGT convention as the region running from the second conserved V-encoded cysteine to the conserved J-encoded phenylalanine. In an earlier analysis of more than 550 of the donors, sequences lacking an unambiguous match to a single V gene segment were excluded. An earlier analysis of approximately 590 of the donors classified V segments as functional when productive rearrangements were above 56.7% and as segregating when the standard deviation between donors was above 5%. A statistical classification framework was developed to diagnose cytomegalovirus status using the catalog of TCR beta chain sequences. In a later analysis, TCR nucleotide sequences were compared against IMGT/GENE-DB human TR gene sequences so that V and J genes could be assigned. The TCRdist pipeline was used in a later analysis to assign CDR3 sequences and most-parsimonious VDJ recombination scenarios. In a later analysis, each TCR beta chain was defined by its CDR3 amino acid sequence together with its V-gene family, and reads without a unique V-gene family were excluded. As a way to deal with suspected cross-contamination and a sequencing artifact, a later analysis dropped over 550 nucleotide sequences that were highly shared and had low generation probability. For each public chain, a later analysis derived a clonal expansion index from normalized ranks of inferred template counts within each repertoire. In a later analysis, generation probabilities were computed using a VDJ recombination model fitted to out-of-frame rearrangements, and the results were checked against IGoR. In a later analysis, TCR-TCR, TCR-HLA and TCR-CMV co-occurrence was scored with hypergeometric tests, and a repertoire-size bias correction was applied to TCR pairs. In a later analysis, false discovery rates were estimated by permuting HLA or CMV assignments 20 times. In a later analysis, co-occurring TCRs were grouped using DBSCAN, with TCRdist sequence similarity added in when clustering inside HLA-allele-positive subsets. Repertoires with fewer than 30,000 or more than 120,000 public chains were left out of co-occurrence clustering, as were five repertoires with anomalous nucleotide sharing. TCRdb retrieved this table from immuneACCESS and kept in-frame rearrangements only. Not all clones are present; in checked studies, unresolved V genes account for under half, and no reason is known for the remainder. The V and J calls and clone size are taken from that table; D and trimming were inferred from the DNA. This sample gives about 170,000 clones in total; roughly 80% of them show up just once. The ten largest clonotypes hold 2% to 2.5% of the sample.

Of note for this clone: What antigen it recognizes has not been identified. The input lacks base qualities; no much larger clone sits a single base away.

This receptor was taken from a female donor in good health and CMV-seronegative. The chain uses TRBV4-1 and TRBJ2-7, and 12 junctional nucleotides match TRBD1. Material for sequencing was PBMCs. This receptor carries the CDR3 CASSRDRGLSYEQYF. The nucleotide sequence reads TGCGCCAGCAGCCGGGACAGGGGGCTATCCTACGAGCAGTACTTC.